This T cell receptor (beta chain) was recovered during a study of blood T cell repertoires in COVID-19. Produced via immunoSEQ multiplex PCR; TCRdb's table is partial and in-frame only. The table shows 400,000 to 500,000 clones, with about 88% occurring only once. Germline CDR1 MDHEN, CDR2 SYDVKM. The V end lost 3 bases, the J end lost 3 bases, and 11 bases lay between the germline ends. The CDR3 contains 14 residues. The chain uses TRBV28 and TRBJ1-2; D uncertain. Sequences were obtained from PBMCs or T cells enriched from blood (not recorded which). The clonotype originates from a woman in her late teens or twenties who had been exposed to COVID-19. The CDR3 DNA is TGTGCCAGCAGTTTCCACGGGTCTCACTATGGCTACACCTTC. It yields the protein CASSFHGSHYGYTF.